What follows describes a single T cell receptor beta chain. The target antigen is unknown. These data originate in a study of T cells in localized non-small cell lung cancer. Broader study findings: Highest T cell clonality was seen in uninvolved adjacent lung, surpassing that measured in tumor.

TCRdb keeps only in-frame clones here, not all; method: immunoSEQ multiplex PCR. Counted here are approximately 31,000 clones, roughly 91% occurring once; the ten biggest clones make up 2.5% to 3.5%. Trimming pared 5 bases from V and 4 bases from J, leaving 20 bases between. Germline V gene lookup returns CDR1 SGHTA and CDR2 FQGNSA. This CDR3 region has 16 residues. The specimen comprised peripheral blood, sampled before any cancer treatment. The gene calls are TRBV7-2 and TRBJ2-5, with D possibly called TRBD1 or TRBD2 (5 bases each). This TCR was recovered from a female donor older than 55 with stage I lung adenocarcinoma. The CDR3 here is CASSPPGLPPLETQYF. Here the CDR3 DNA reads TGTGCCAGCAGCCCACCGGGGCTCCCCCCGCTAGAGACCCAGTACTTC.